Following are 16 T cell receptor beta chains from one sample sequenced in a study of shared clonotypes between healthy human individuals. Only in-frame clones appear in the TCRdb table, and some are missing; sequencing was by immunoSEQ multiplex PCR. The sample consists of more than 1.2 million clones, just under 99% of them appearing once. The specimen sequenced was naive CD4+ T cells sorted from blood. As for subset: CD45RA+ positively selected. These receptors were taken from a man in his thirties or forties in good health.

The rearrangement joins TRBV5-4 to TRBJ2-3, with D possibly matching TRBD1 (5 bases). The CDR3 runs 14 residues. CDR1 SGHNT and CDR2 YYREEE come from the germline V gene (reference sequence). V shed 0 bases and J shed 2 bases, with 7 bases lying between them. The CDR3 DNA reads TGTGCCAGCAGCTTGGACAGGTACACAGATACGCAGTATTTT. Its protein is CASSLDRYTDTQYF.

The genes are TRBV9 and TRBJ2-2, with D unresolved. CDR1 is SGDLS, CDR2 YYNGEE, per germline. CDR3 length equals 13 residues. Trimming pared 4 bases from V and 5 bases from J, leaving 9 bases between. DNA of the CDR3: TGTGCCAGCAGCTTTCGGTTAACCGGGGAGCTGTTTTTT. This encodes CASSFRLTGELFF.

In the case of this clone: This sample includes further DNA sequences coding for the same CDR3. The gene calls are TRBV29-1 and TRBJ1-1; no firm D call. The V gene lost 5 bases and the J gene lost 0 bases, with 1 base spanning the gap. The CDR3 has 10 amino acids. CDR1 and CDR2 (germline): SQVTM, ANQGSEA. CDR3 sequence (DNA): TGCAGCGTTATGAACACTGAAGCTTTCTTT. Its translation is CSVMNTEAFF. Combining the CDR3 with reference TRBV29-1 and TRBJ1-1 gives the whole variable domain SAVISQKPSRDICQRGTSLTIQCQVDSQVTMMFWYRQQPGQSLTLIATANQGSEATYESGFVIDKFPISRPNLTFSTLTVSNMSPEDSSIYLCSVMNTEAFFGQGTRLTVV.

This chain connects TRBV4-2 to TRBJ1-5, with D possibly being TRBD1 (6 bases). V lost 0 bases to trimming and J lost 7 bases, with 13 bases between them. The CDR3 runs to 15 residues. Germline-derived CDR1 and CDR2 are LGHNA and YNFKEQ. CDR3 sequence reads: CASSQEWTASQPQHF. CDR3 DNA sequence: TGTGCCAGCAGCCAAGAATGGACAGCATCCCAGCCCCAGCATTTT.

The J gene is TRBJ2-5, the V gene TRBV14; weak D call: TRBD2 (5 bases). Between the trimmed V and J ends, which lost 0 bases and 0 bases, there was a span of 11 bases. Germline CDR1 reads SGHDN; CDR2 reads FVKESK. CDR3 length: 16 amino acids. The CDR3 reads CASSQESRAHQETQYF. CDR3 bases: TGTGCCAGCAGCCAAGAATCGCGGGCCCACCAAGAGACCCAGTACTTC.

The V gene is TRBV6-4, the J gene TRBJ2-2; D ambiguous. Germline CDR1 reads MRHNA; CDR2 reads SNTAGT. V was shortened by 5 bases and J by 3 bases, with 7 bases between the two germline ends. The length of the CDR3 is 13 residues. The CDR3 nucleotides read TGTGCCAGCAGTCCACAGTACACCGGGGAGCTGTTTTTT. Its protein product is CASSPQYTGELFF.

The J gene is TRBJ2-1, the V gene TRBV2, with D possibly called TRBD1 or TRBD2 (5 bases each). V shed 3 bases and J shed 5 bases, with 5 bases lying between them. The CDR3 totals 12 residues. The V gene's germline CDR1 is SNHLY and CDR2 FYNNEI. The CDR3 region is CASSEGHNEQFF. In DNA, the CDR3 is TGTGCCAGCAGTGAGGGACACAATGAGCAGTTCTTC. Variable domain in full (rest from reference TRBV2 and TRBJ2-1): EPEVTQTPSHQVTQMGQEVILRCVPISNHLYFYWYRQILGQKVEFLVSFYNNEISEKSEIFDDQFSVERPDGSNFTLKIRSTKLEDSAMYFCASSEGHNEQFFGPGTRLTVL.

The chain employs TRBV6-6 and TRBJ2-3, with D uncertain. Germline CDR1 reads MNHNY; CDR2 reads SVGAGI (reference sequence). This CDR3 has 13 residues. V was cut by 7 bases and J by 1 base, with 9 bases left in between. The CDR3 coding sequence is TGTGCCAGCACACAACGGGGCACAGATACGCAGTATTTT. Encoded protein: CASTQRGTDTQYF.

The V gene is TRBV5-6, the J gene TRBJ1-2; 7 bases map to TRBD1. The junction had 5 bases not matched to a gene; V was cut back by 2 bases and J by 4 bases. The CDR3 is 14 residues long. The V gene's germline CDR1 is SGHDT and CDR2 YYEEEE. The CDR3 nucleotides read TGTGCCAGCAGCTTACGGGACAGACCCTATGGCTACACCTTC. This encodes CASSLRDRPYGYTF.

The rearrangement uses TRBV5-1 and TRBJ2-2; 7 bases fit TRBD2. Germline lookup yields CDR1 SGHRS and CDR2 YFSETQ. After removal of 0 bases from V and 0 bases from J, the junction contained 5 bases not matched to a gene. This CDR3 comprises 17 residues. The CDR3 here is CASSLASSGANTGELFF. In DNA, the CDR3 is TGCGCCAGCAGCTTGGCGTCTAGCGGAGCGAACACCGGGGAGCTGTTTTTT.

The rearrangement links TRBV7-8 to TRBJ2-1; unclear D gene. Per germline, CDR1 SGHVS and CDR2 FQNEAQ. The V end lost 10 bases, the J end lost 0 bases, and 13 bases lay between the germline ends. This CDR3 has 14 residues. CDR3 in DNA: TGTGCCACCTCAAGGGATAGCTCCTACAATGAGCAGTTCTTC. Encoded protein: CATSRDSSYNEQFF.

The V call is TRBV5-8, the J call TRBJ2-5; the D call may be TRBD1 or TRBD2 (6 bases each). Germline V lookup: CDR1 SGHTS, CDR2 YDEGEE. CDR3 length equals 15 residues. The germline V and J ends were trimmed by 1 base and 5 bases, with 15 bases remaining between them. The CDR3 bases are TGTGCCAGCAGCTTGCCGGGGGCGCCTGAGGAGACCCAGTACTTC. It encodes CASSLPGAPEETQYF.

The rearrangement joins TRBV2 to TRBJ2-7; 11 bases are shared with TRBD2. CDR3 length equals 15 residues. CDR1 and CDR2 (germline): SNHLY, FYNNEI. V was pared by 6 bases and J by 3 bases, with 7 bases of the junction left unmatched. The CDR3 loop is CASRLLAGGHYEQYF. For the CDR3, the DNA is TGTGCCAGCAGACTTCTAGCGGGAGGACACTACGAGCAGTACTTC.

The CDR3 region is CASSSTAHYGYTF. Written as DNA, the CDR3 is TGTGCCAGCAGTTCGACAGCTCACTATGGCTACACCTTC. The rearrangement joins TRBV28 to TRBJ1-2; D possibly corresponds to TRBD1 (5 bases). Germline V gene data show CDR1 as MDHEN and CDR2 as SYDVKM. V lost 4 bases to trimming and J lost 3 bases, with 9 bases between them. The CDR3 extends over 13 amino acids.

V usage is TRBV5-1 and J usage is TRBJ2-3, with TRBD1 matching over 9 bases. The CDR3 runs 16 residues. Losses at the gene ends were 3 bases for V and 4 bases for J; bases not matched to a gene: 9. The germline V gene has CDR1 SGHRS and CDR2 YFSETQ. CDR3 nucleotide sequence: TGCGCCAGCAGCTCACAGGGGGCGGAGGGCGCAGATACGCAGTATTTT. Translating gives CASSSQGAEGADTQYF.

The chain employs TRBV7-9 and TRBJ2-5; D is undetermined. Trimming removed 3 bases at V and 5 bases at J, with 10 bases between. The germline CDR1 and CDR2 sequences are SEHNR and FQNEAQ (reference sequence). This CDR3 comprises 13 residues. CDR3 bases: TGTGCCAGCAGCTTCGACATGCGGGAGACCCAGTACTTC. Translating gives CASSFDMRETQYF. The whole variable domain, remainder taken from reference TRBV7-9 and TRBJ2-5, is DTGVSQNPRHKITKRGQNVTFRCDPISEHNRLYWYRQTLGQGPEFLTYFQNEAQLEKSRLLSDRFSAERPKGSFSTLEIQRTEQGDSAMYLCASSFDMRETQYFGPGTRLLVL.